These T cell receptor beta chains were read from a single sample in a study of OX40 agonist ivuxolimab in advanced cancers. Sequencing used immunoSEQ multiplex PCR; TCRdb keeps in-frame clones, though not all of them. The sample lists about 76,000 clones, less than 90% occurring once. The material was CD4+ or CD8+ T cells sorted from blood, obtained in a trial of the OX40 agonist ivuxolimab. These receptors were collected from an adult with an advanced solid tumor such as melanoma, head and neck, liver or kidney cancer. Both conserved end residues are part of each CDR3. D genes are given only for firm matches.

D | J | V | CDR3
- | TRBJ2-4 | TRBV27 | CASSLGTGSDIQYF
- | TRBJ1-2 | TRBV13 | CASSRGRIQANYGYTF
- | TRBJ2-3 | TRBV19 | CASSIAGGSTDTQYF
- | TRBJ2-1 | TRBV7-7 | CASSLEPDSYNEQFF
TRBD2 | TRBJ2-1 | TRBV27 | CASSFGTSGRVEQFF
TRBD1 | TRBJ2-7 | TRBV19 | CATEDRDRGHEQYF
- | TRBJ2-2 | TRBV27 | CASTTGAGTGELFF
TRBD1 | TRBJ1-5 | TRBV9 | CASSEGQYSNQPQHF
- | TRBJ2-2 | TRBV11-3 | CASSHSFPGLNTGELFF
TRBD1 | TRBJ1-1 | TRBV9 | CASSTGQGNTEALF
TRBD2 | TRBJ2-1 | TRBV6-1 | CASSELAATYNEQFF
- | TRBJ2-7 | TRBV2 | CASSPTGNEQYF
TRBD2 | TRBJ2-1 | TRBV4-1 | CASSQELAGGPAYNEQFF
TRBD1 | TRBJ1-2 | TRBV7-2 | CASSLGDRDGYTF
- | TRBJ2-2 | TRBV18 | CASSPQRQGNTGELFF
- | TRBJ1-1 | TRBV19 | CASSIAPGRIEAFF
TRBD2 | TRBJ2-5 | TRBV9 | CASSPSGRAETQYF
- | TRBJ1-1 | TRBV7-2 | CASSLNSHTEAFF
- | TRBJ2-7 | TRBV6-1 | CASSERGSYEQYF
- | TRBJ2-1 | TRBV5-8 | CASRKTDQQFF
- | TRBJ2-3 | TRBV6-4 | CASSDASVTDTQYF
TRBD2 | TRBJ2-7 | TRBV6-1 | CASSEGLSGSWAYEQYF
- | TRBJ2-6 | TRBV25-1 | CASSPLSSGANVLTF
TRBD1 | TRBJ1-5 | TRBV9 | CASSVDRDQPQHF
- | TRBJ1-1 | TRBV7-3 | CASSANGMGLMNTEAFF
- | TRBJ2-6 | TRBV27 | CASSTLVPGANVLTF
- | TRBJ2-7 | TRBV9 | CASSVTSGAGSYEQYF
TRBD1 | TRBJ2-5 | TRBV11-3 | CASSLGEARGRESKTQYF
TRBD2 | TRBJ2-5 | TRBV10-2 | CASSDSAGGVLETQYF
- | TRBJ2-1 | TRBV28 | CASTGGTSYNEQFF
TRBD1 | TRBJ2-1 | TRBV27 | CASSLLDRDMRGQFF
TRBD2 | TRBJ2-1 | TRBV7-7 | CASSPTPSGSPNYNEQFF
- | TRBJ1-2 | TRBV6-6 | CASSYLGGNYGYTF
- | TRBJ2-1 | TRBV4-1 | CASSQDENEQFF
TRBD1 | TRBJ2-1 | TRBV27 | CASSLGGTVYNEQFF
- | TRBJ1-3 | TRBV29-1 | CSVEVAGASYTRQKTIYF
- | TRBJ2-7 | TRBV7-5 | CARSSWTGRENEQYF
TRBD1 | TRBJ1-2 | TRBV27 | CASRGGDRYGYTF
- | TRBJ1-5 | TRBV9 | CASSAGTGNQPQHF
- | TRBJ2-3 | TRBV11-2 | CASSLDSGSDTQYF
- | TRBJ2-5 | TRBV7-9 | CASSLLVKETQYF
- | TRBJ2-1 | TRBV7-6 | CASSPRGVGSYNEQFF
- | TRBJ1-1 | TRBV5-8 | CASSLRDPEIGTFF
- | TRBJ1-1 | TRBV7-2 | CASSYAANTEAFF
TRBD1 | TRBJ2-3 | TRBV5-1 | CASSQFGQGPDTQYF
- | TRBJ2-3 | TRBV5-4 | CASSFTDTQYF
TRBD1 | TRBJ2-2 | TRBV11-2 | CASRRDRQNTGELFF
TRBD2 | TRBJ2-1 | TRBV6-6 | CASSRDYFYEQFF
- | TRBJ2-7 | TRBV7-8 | CASSSTTYEQYF
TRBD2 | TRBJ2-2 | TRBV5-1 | CASSLGAGRYTGELFF
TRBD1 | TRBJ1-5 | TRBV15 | CATSGRGPSAQHF
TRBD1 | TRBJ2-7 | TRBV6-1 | CASSYRDSEGQYF
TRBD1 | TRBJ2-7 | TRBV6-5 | CASSYSNQGAIYEQYF
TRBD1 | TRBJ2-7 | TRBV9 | CASSVEGQGPDEQYF
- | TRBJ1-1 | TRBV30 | CAWRGASTEAFF
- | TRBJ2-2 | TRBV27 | CASSLSGRNTGELFF